The clone carrying this TCR beta chain was observed a handful of times. From the RT-PCR reads, TCRdb called clonotypes with MiXCR, one entry per CDR3 protein. Found here are under 25,000 distinct CDR3 sequences, around three quarters of them singletons; the top ten hold over 2%. This specimen comes from a study of yellow fever vaccine responses in identical twins. Germline CDR1 and CDR2: SGHVS and FNYEAQ. This CDR3 contains 17 residues. The V and J ends lost 5 bases and 3 bases, in that order; junction bases with no gene match: 9. The clonotype comes from a young woman who received the yellow fever vaccine. The sequenced sample was T cells from blood (PBMCs), unsorted or a sorted subset (not recorded which), obtained before or after yellow fever vaccination (not recorded which). The chain links TRBV7-6 to TRBJ2-1, with TRBD2 identical over 11 bases. CDR3 DNA sequence: TGTGCCAGCAGCCCGATTGGGACTAGCGGACTCTACAATGAGCAGTTCTTC. Protein: CASSPIGTSGLYNEQFF.